This note documents a single TCR beta chain sequence. Antigen unknown. This entry belongs to a study of shared clonotypes between healthy human individuals. Broader study findings: The study sampled only blood, and tissue repertoires likely differ.

Every immunoSEQ plate was one replicate of a subset's evenly spread DNA. The data were produced by immunoSEQ multiplex PCR, yet TCRdb's version contains in-frame clones alone and is incomplete. The table includes 2 million to 3 million clones, 93% detected once. This CDR3 is 17 amino acids long. Germline lookup yields CDR1 LNHDA and CDR2 SQIVND (reference sequence). V shed 7 bases, J shed 3 bases, and the junction held 10 bases outside the gene matches. The study enrolled healthy HIV-negative adults without recent acute infections or vaccinations as donors. Caucasian adults residing in Nashville, Tennessee made up all the donors.

This clonotype was obtained from a man aged 18 to 30 in good health. Some clones in this sample may be carry-over from other donors' samples. Sequencing used naive CD4+ T cells from PBMCs. Subset of the sample: CD45RA+ positively selected. This rearrangement joins TRBV19 to TRBJ2-3; 13 bases are shared with TRBD2. The CDR3 here is CASNSRTSGSHTDTQYF. CDR3 DNA sequence: TGTGCCAGTAATTCACGGACTAGCGGGAGTCATACAGATACGCAGTATTTT. Full variable domain (missing parts from reference TRBV19 and TRBJ2-3): DGGITQSPKYLFRKEGQNVTLSCEQNLNHDAMYWYRQDPGQGLRLIYYSQIVNDFQKGDIAEGYSVSREKKESFPLTVTSAQKNPTAFYLCASNSRTSGSHTDTQYFGPGTRLTVL.